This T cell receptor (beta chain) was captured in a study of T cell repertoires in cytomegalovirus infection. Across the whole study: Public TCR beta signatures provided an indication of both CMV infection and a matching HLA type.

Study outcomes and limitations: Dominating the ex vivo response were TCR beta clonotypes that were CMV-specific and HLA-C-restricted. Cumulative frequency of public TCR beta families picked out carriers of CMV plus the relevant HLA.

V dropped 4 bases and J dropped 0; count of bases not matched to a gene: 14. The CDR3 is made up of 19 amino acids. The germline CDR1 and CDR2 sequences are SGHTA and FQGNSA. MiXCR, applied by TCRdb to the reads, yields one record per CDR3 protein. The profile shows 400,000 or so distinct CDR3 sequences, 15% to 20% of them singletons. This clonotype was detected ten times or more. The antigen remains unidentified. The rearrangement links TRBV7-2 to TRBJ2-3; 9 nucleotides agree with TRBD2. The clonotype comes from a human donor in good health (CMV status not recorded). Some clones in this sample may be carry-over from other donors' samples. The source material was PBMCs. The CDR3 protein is CASSSDPLLAGASTDTQYF. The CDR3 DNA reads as TGTGCCAGCAGCTCCGATCCCCTCTTAGCGGGAGCCAGCACAGATACGCAGTATTTT.